These T cell receptor beta chains were read from a single sample in a study of T-cell memory formation after mild COVID-19. One entry per CDR3 protein results from TCRdb running MiXCR on the 5' RACE reads. The sample includes 410,000 or so distinct CDR3 sequences, around 22% seen only once; the top ten take around 13%. Sequenced sample: PBMCs or a T cell subset sorted from them (not recorded which). These receptors were collected from an adult woman who had mild COVID-19 (a few samples of this study predate the infection). Cell type and time point are not known. The CDR3 runs from the conserved cysteine through the conserved F or W. D genes are given only for firm matches. Where a row states a size, it is once, few, many or the class of an expanded clone; other rows omit it.

d_gene	len	v_gene	abundance	j_gene	CDR3aa	CDR3nt
TRBD1	16	TRBV15	-	TRBJ1-2	CATSVPGTGGDYGYTF	TGTGCCACCAGCGTCCCCGGGACAGGGGGCGACTATGGCTACACCTTC
-	15	TRBV11-2	-	TRBJ2-3	CASSLEIQALDTQYF	TGTGCCAGCAGCTTAGAAATACAGGCCTTAGATACGCAGTATTTT
TRBD1	12	TRBV6-2/TRBV6-3	once	TRBJ1-1	CASRQGPRSALF	TGTGCCAGCAGACAGGGGCCGCGATCGGCTTTATTT
-	14	TRBV10-3	-	TRBJ1-1	CAISKQGAGTEAFF	TGTGCCATCAGTAAACAGGGAGCGGGCACTGAAGCTTTCTTT
-	13	TRBV5-1	few	TRBJ1-4	CASSLSGNEKLFF	TGCGCCAGCAGCTTGAGCGGTAATGAAAAACTGTTTTTT
-	14	TRBV24-1	few	TRBJ1-5	CATSETDSNQPQHF	TGTGCCACCAGTGAAACAGATAGCAATCAGCCCCAGCATTTT
-	14	TRBV5-1	-	TRBJ1-2	CASSLQTGNYGYTF	TGCGCCAGCAGCTTGCAAACAGGGAACTATGGCTACACCTTC
-	15	TRBV7-9	-	TRBJ1-1	CASIHSKAYGTEAFF	TGTGCCAGCATCCACTCTAAAGCGTATGGCACTGAAGCTTTCTTT
TRBD2	17	TRBV4-3	-	TRBJ2-7	CASSQGLAGGPLYEQYF	TGCGCCAGCAGCCAGGGACTAGCGGGAGGGCCCCTCTACGAGCAGTACTTC
-	15	TRBV19	-	TRBJ2-7	CASGDMGRFSYEQYF	TGTGCCAGCGGTGATATGGGTCGTTTCTCCTACGAGCAGTACTTC
-	16	TRBV7-2	-	TRBJ1-3	CASSPRHAKLGNTIYF	TGTGCCAGCAGCCCCAGACACGCGAAGCTTGGAAACACCATATATTTT
-	16	TRBV2	-	TRBJ1-6	CASSSLDTGENSPLHF	TGTGCCAGCAGTTCATTGGACACGGGGGAGAATTCACCCCTCCACTTT
-	15	TRBV14	-	TRBJ2-1	CASSLGVTPYNEQFF	TGTGCCAGCAGCCTGGGGGTTACCCCCTACAATGAGCAGTTCTTC
-	15	TRBV7-9	few	TRBJ2-7	CASSSLWDIAGEQYF	TGTGCCAGCAGCTCCCTCTGGGATATCGCGGGCGAGCAGTACTTC
-	13	TRBV4-2	few	TRBJ1-2	CASSQDFRTGYTF	TGTGCCAGCAGCCAAGACTTTAGGACGGGCTACACCTTC
-	16	TRBV5-1	few	TRBJ2-1	CASIPGAGGSYNEQFF	TGCGCCAGCATCCCGGGGGCAGGGGGCTCCTACAATGAGCAGTTCTTC
-	18	TRBV5-6	few	TRBJ1-5	CASSLRYMEGVGNQPQHF	TGTGCCAGCAGCTTGAGGTACATGGAGGGAGTCGGCAATCAGCCCCAGCATTTT
-	15	TRBV4-3	-	TRBJ2-7	CASSHSRQGNYEQYF	TGCGCCAGCAGCCATTCCCGGCAGGGGAACTACGAGCAGTACTTC
-	11	TRBV12-3/TRBV12-4	many	TRBJ2-1	CASSLGHEQFF	TGTGCCAGCAGTTTGGGCCATGAGCAGTTCTTC
TRBD1	13	TRBV12-3/TRBV12-4	-	TRBJ1-2	CASRGQGEVGYTF	TGTGCCAGCAGGGGACAGGGTGAGGTTGGCTACACCTTC
TRBD2	20	TRBV5-1	few	TRBJ2-6	CASSLVFSGGLSSGANVLTF	TGCGCCAGCAGCTTGGTGTTTAGCGGGGGGCTCTCGTCCGGGGCCAACGTCCTGACTTTC
TRBD2	16	TRBV6-6	-	TRBJ2-7	CASTRSGTSGSYEQYF	TGTGCCAGCACCCGCTCCGGGACTAGCGGCTCCTACGAGCAGTACTTC
-	15	TRBV9	once	TRBJ2-2	CASSVDGGATGELFF	TGTGCCAGCAGCGTAGACGGGGGTGCGACCGGGGAGCTGTTTTTT
-	12	TRBV29-1	many	TRBJ2-7	CSVDSGTYEQYF	TGCAGCGTTGACAGTGGAACCTACGAGCAGTACTTC
-	14	TRBV9	-	TRBJ2-5	CASSVVGTGETQYF	TGTGCCAGCAGCGTAGTCGGGACCGGAGAGACCCAGTACTTC
TRBD2	14	TRBV19	few	TRBJ2-3	CASSAGLGPGGQYF	TGTGCCAGTAGTGCGGGACTAGGCCCAGGCGGGCAGTATTTT
TRBD2	16	TRBV4-1	-	TRBJ2-7	CASSQDLRGVSYEQYF	TGCGCCAGCAGCCAAGATCTGCGGGGGGTCTCCTACGAGCAGTACTTC
-	13	TRBV28	once	TRBJ2-5	CASSRRDQETQYF	TGTGCCAGCAGTCGGAGGGATCAAGAGACCCAGTACTTC
TRBD1	13	TRBV6-5	-	TRBJ1-1	CASSTFGTAKAFF	TGTGCCAGCAGTACCTTTGGGACAGCCAAAGCTTTCTTT
TRBD2	15	TRBV29-1	-	TRBJ2-1	CSVVGTSGGAYEQFF	TGCAGCGTTGTCGGGACTAGCGGGGGGGCCTATGAGCAGTTCTTC
-	14	TRBV29-1	-	TRBJ1-5	CSVEGSSVGQPQHF	TGCAGCGTTGAAGGTTCGTCAGTAGGGCAGCCCCAGCATTTT
-	15	TRBV11-1	-	TRBJ2-7	CASSPHPRRSYEQYF	TGTGCCAGCAGCCCACACCCGAGGCGATCCTACGAGCAGTACTTC
TRBD2	15	TRBV25-1	many	TRBJ2-3	CASSELAGATDTQYF	TGTGCCAGCAGTGAACTAGCGGGAGCCACAGATACGCAGTATTTT
-	13	TRBV18	few	TRBJ2-3	CASSPDRAYTQYF	TGTGCCAGCTCCCCTGATCGCGCATATACGCAGTATTTT
-	13	TRBV24-1	few	TRBJ2-1	CATSAESYNEQFF	TGTGCCACCAGTGCGGAGTCTTACAATGAGCAGTTCTTC
TRBD1	15	TRBV25-1	-	TRBJ2-7	CASSDRDRGPYEQYF	TGTGCCAGCAGTGACAGGGACAGGGGGCCCTACGAGCAGTACTTC
TRBD1	12	TRBV29-1	-	TRBJ2-5	CSAGQVQETQYF	TGCAGCGCCGGACAGGTTCAAGAGACCCAGTACTTC
-	14	TRBV24-1	few	TRBJ2-1	CATSDFEVNNEQFF	TGTGCCACCAGTGATTTTGAAGTGAACAATGAGCAGTTCTTC
TRBD2	15	TRBV12-3/TRBV12-4	few	TRBJ2-3	CASTRLAGGTDTQYF	TGTGCCAGCACCCGACTAGCGGGGGGAACAGATACGCAGTATTTT
TRBD2	15	TRBV6-2/TRBV6-3	-	TRBJ2-5	CASGSAGVYQETQYF	TGTGCCAGTGGATCAGCGGGGGTGTACCAAGAGACCCAGTACTTC
-	14	TRBV12-3/TRBV12-4	-	TRBJ1-1	CASSYGTGQIEAFF	TGTGCCAGCAGTTACGGAACTGGACAGATTGAAGCTTTCTTT
-	12	TRBV12-3/TRBV12-4	many	TRBJ2-3	CASSLRVDTQYF	TGTGCCAGCAGTTTAAGGGTAGATACGCAGTATTTT
-	11	TRBV6-2/TRBV6-3	many	TRBJ2-7	CASSSLYEQYF	TGTGCCAGCAGTTCCCTCTACGAGCAGTACTTC
-	14	TRBV9	few	TRBJ2-1	CASSVEGSDDEQFF	TGTGCCAGCAGCGTCGAAGGGAGTGACGATGAGCAGTTCTTC
-	15	TRBV5-1	-	TRBJ2-7	CASSSQPGVIYEQYF	TGCGCCAGCAGTAGTCAGCCAGGTGTTATCTACGAGCAGTACTTC
-	15	TRBV20-1	-	TRBJ1-5	CSARDRTLPNQPQHF	TGCAGTGCTAGAGATCGTACACTCCCCAATCAGCCCCAGCATTTT
-	17	TRBV9	-	TRBJ2-1	CASSSRTGTLFQGEQFF	TGTGCCAGCAGCTCCCGAACCGGGACCCTCTTTCAGGGTGAGCAGTTCTTC
TRBD1	15	TRBV19	-	TRBJ1-2	CASSIRSAGGYGYTF	TGTGCCAGTAGTATTCGATCGGCAGGGGGCTATGGCTACACCTTC
-	16	TRBV4-2	few	TRBJ2-3	CASSHLLGASADTQYF	TGTGCCAGCAGCCATCTTTTGGGGGCGAGCGCAGATACGCAGTATTTT
-	12	TRBV29-1	-	TRBJ2-1	CSVDSGYNEQFF	TGCAGCGTTGATAGCGGCTACAATGAGCAGTTCTTC
TRBD2	17	TRBV7-9	few	TRBJ2-5	CASSQGRLAGALETQYF	TGTGCCAGCAGCCAGGGGCGACTAGCGGGAGCGTTGGAGACCCAGTACTTC
TRBD1	16	TRBV4-1	few	TRBJ1-1	CASSGNRGPSITEAFF	TGCGCCAGCAGCGGAAACAGGGGCCCCAGTATCACTGAAGCTTTCTTT
TRBD1	13	TRBV12-5	-	TRBJ2-7	CASGTDRAYEQYF	TGTGCTAGTGGGACAGACAGGGCCTACGAGCAGTACTTC
-	13	TRBV29-1	-	TRBJ2-1	CSVERPPGNEQFF	TGCAGCGTTGAACGTCCCCCAGGGAATGAGCAGTTCTTC
-	16	TRBV10-3	-	TRBJ1-3	CAISEAGPSSGNTIYF	TGTGCCATCAGTGAGGCTGGGCCTTCCTCTGGAAACACCATATATTTT
-	15	TRBV18	-	TRBJ2-3	CASSPEDLAVDTQYF	TGTGCCAGCTCCCCAGAGGACCTAGCTGTAGATACGCAGTATTTT
-	13	TRBV6-1	few	TRBJ1-1	CASSLDQDTEAFF	TGTGCCAGCAGTCTGGACCAAGACACTGAAGCTTTCTTT
-	16	TRBV7-8	-	TRBJ1-5	CASSSQGSAGNQPQHF	TGTGCCAGCAGCTCGCAGGGGTCGGCGGGCAATCAGCCCCAGCATTTT
-	14	TRBV4-1	-	TRBJ2-2	CASSHLGGVGELFF	TGCGCCAGCAGTCACCTTGGGGGAGTCGGGGAGCTGTTTTTT